Listed below are T cell receptor beta chains from one sample, sequenced in a study of cytotoxic CD8 clonotypes in ibrutinib-treated CLL. Measured with immunoSEQ multiplex PCR; TCRdb has only the in-frame clones, and not every one. The sample gives fewer than 25,000 clones, about three quarters of which show up once; more than 7% is in the top ten. Sequencing used PBMCs, obtained before ibrutinib treatment. Receptors were obtained from a human donor with chronic lymphocytic leukemia. The CDR3 runs from the conserved cysteine through the conserved F or W. The D gene is left open where the match is weak. The size of a clone is reported for some rows only, either as once, few or many, or as a class for expanded clones.

d_call j_call clone_size v_call cdr3_nt cdr3_aa
NA TRBJ2-7 NA TRBV5-1 TGCGCCAGCAGCTTCTCGACACCTACTGTCGAGCAGTACTTC CASSFSTPTVEQYF
NA TRBJ1-5 NA TRBV19 TGTGCCAGGATCCGGGACGTTTATAGCAATCAGCCCCAGCATTTT CARIRDVYSNQPQHF
TRBD1 TRBJ1-1 NA TRBV7-3 TGTGCCAGCAGCAATTGGGACAGGGAACAGCACTTT CASSNWDREQHF
NA TRBJ2-3 few TRBV7-9 TGTGCCAGCAGCTTACAGGGGACAATGCAGTATTTT CASSLQGTMQYF
NA TRBJ2-5 few TRBV7-9 TGTGCCAGCAGCTTAGAGTACCGGCAGAGAGAGACCCAGTACTTC CASSLEYRQRETQYF
NA TRBJ1-4 NA TRBV5-4 TGTGCCAGCAGCGATTCTTATAATGAAAAACTGTTTTTT CASSDSYNEKLFF
NA TRBJ2-3 NA TRBV5-4 TGTGCCAGCAGCCCTGACCCAAACACAGATACGCAGTATTTT CASSPDPNTDTQYF
NA TRBJ2-7 NA TRBV14 TGTGCCAGCAGCCAAGAGTGGGGAAGCTACGAGCAGTACTTC CASSQEWGSYEQYF
TRBD1 TRBJ1-3 NA TRBV5-4 TGTGCCAGCAGCTCGGACAGGGTAAAGGGGGGAAACACCATATATTTT CASSSDRVKGGNTIYF
TRBD1 TRBJ1-5 NA TRBV5-6 TGTGCCAGCAGCTTGGAGGCCCAGGGGGTTTTAAGTCAGCCCCAGCATTTT CASSLEAQGVLSQPQHF
NA TRBJ1-1 NA TRBV7-9 TGTGCCAGCAGCTTAGCTTTGTCAGAAAACACTGAAGCTTTCTTT CASSLALSENTEAFF
TRBD1 TRBJ1-2 NA TRBV2 TGTGCCAGCCAACGACAGGGAGCTAACTATGGCTACACCTTC CASQRQGANYGYTF
NA TRBJ1-2 NA TRBV4-2 TGTGCCAGCAGCCAAGATCCCAGGGGTGATGGCTACACCTTC CASSQDPRGDGYTF
NA TRBJ1-1 NA TRBV5-1 TGCGCCAGCAGCTGGGGGGGACCGATATACACTGAAGCTTTCTTT CASSWGGPIYTEAFF
NA TRBJ1-4 few TRBV7-9 TGTGCCAGCAGCTTAGTTGCCAGTAATGAAAAACTGTTTTTT CASSLVASNEKLFF
NA TRBJ2-5 NA TRBV29-1 TGCAGCGTTGAAGCAGCGACAGGAGAGACCCAGTACTTC CSVEAATGETQYF
TRBD2 TRBJ2-5 NA TRBV5-6 TGTGCCAGCAGCTGGGGACTAGCGGGAGAAGAGACCCAGTACTTC CASSWGLAGEETQYF
TRBD1 TRBJ2-5 NA TRBV12-5 TGTGCTAGTGGTCCAGGGGGTGTCCGGGAGACCCAGTACTTC CASGPGGVRETQYF
TRBD2 TRBJ2-7 once TRBV2 TGTGCCAGCATCCGAATGCTAGCGGACCACTCCTACGAGCAGTACTTC CASIRMLADHSYEQYF
NA TRBJ2-4 NA TRBV7-3 TGTGCCAGCAGCCAGGCTGGGAGGAGGGCCAAAAACATTCAGTACTTC CASSQAGRRAKNIQYF
NA TRBJ1-5 NA TRBV5-4 TGTGCCAGCAGCCCTCGCCCGGGTCAGCCCCAGCATTTT CASSPRPGQPQHF
TRBD2 TRBJ2-5 NA TRBV6-6 TGTGCCAGCAGTGGACAGACTAGCGGGAACCAAGAGACCCAGTACTTC CASSGQTSGNQETQYF
TRBD2 TRBJ2-1 NA TRBV11-3 TGTGCCACCCCGCCCTTGGAGGGAGGGGAGCAGTTCTTC CATPPLEGGEQFF
NA TRBJ1-1 NA TRBV18 TGTGCCAGCTCACCCTCTTTTCGGAACACTGAAGCTTTCTTT CASSPSFRNTEAFF
NA TRBJ1-1 few TRBV29-1 TGCAGCGTTGGCCGGGGGCTTTCAGCTTTCTTT CSVGRGLSAFF
TRBD2 TRBJ2-7 few TRBV5-1 TGCGCCAGCAGCTTGTCTGCGGGAGGGCCCGACGAGCAGTACTTC CASSLSAGGPDEQYF
NA TRBJ2-5 NA TRBV5-5 TGTGCCAGCAGCCCATCCGGAGGGGCAACTTTGGAGACCCAGTACTTC CASSPSGGATLETQYF
NA TRBJ1-5 NA TRBV5-1 TGCGCCAGCAGCTTGGGTCCGGGACTCAATCAGCCCCAGCATTTT CASSLGPGLNQPQHF